This paragraph covers one TCR beta chain sequence. Its antigen remains unknown. The sample belongs to a study of T cells in Graves' hyperthyroidism and ophthalmopathy. Study as a whole: Any treatment followed the collection of peripheral blood at initial diagnosis.

The CDR3 extends over 13 amino acids. CDR1 is SGHNT and CDR2 is YYREEE in the germline V gene (reference sequence). What was amplified from RNA transcripts were TCR beta CDR3 regions. The HTBI primer set served for first-round RT-PCR of the TCR CDR3. TCRdb called the multiplex PCR reads again in MiXCR, with one record for every CDR3 protein. The table has some 550,000 distinct CDR3 sequences, about 16% seen once. Study-level results: For ophthalmopathy, model prediction preceded onset by a median about 6 months.

The sequencing input was blood. The rearrangement links TRBV5-4 to TRBJ2-1, with TRBD2 identical over 12 bases. This TCR came from a woman in her forties with Graves' ophthalmopathy. In DNA form, the CDR3 reads TGTGCTAGTAGGACTAGCGGGAACAATGAGCAGTTCTTC. This sequence encodes CASRTSGNNEQFF.